This T cell receptor beta chain was found in a study of response to subunit inactivated influenza vaccine. Study-level points and caveats: Seasonal influenza vaccination, on each occasion, was suggested by the authors to recruit few new T cells.

In TCRdb, the RT-PCR reads were re-called with MiXCR into one record per CDR3 protein. The table lists under 750,000 distinct CDR3 sequences, 12% of them singletons. This clonotype was seen ten or more times. Its antigen is not identified. Sequencing was performed on PBMCs from blood, taken on the day of vaccination. The source of this sequence is a man aged 50 to 60 who received an inactivated influenza vaccine.

The CDR3 loop reads CASSLVGEVLYNEQFF. CDR3 sequence (DNA): TGCGCCAGCAGCTTGGTGGGGGAGGTCCTCTACAATGAGCAGTTCTTC. The genes are TRBV5-1 and TRBJ2-1, with a tentative D call TRBD2 (6 bases). Germline V gene sequence: CDR1 SGHRS, CDR2 YFSETQ. The CDR3 is made up of 16 amino acids. Between the trimmed V and J ends, which lost 0 bases and 3 bases, there was a span of 13 bases.